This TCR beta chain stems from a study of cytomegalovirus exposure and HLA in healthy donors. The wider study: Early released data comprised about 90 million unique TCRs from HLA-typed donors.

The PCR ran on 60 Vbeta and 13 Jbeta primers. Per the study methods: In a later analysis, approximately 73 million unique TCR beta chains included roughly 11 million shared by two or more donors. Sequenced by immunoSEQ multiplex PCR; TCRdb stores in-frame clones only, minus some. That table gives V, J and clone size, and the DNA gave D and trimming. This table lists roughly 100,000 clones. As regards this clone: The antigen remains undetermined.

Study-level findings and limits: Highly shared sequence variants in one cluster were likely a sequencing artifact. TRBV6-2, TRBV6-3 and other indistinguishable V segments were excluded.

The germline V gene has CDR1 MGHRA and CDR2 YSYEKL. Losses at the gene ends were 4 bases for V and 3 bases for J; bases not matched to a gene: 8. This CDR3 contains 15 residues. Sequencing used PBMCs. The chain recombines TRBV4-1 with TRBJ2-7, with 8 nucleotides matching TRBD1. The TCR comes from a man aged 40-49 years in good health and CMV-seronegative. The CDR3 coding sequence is TGCGCCAGCAGCCCGCTGACAGGGGCGATCTACGAGCAGTACTTC. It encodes CASSPLTGAIYEQYF.